This entry features one T cell receptor beta chain sequence. This sample stems from a study of blood T cell repertoires in COVID-19. Whole-study context: Samples of COVID-19 (acute and convalescent) were obtained from the United States, Italy and Spain. T cells, B-cell-depleted T cells, or PBMCs supplied cDNA or gDNA.

This CDR3 has 13 residues. Germline-derived CDR1 and CDR2 are MNHEY and SVGAGI. V was clipped by 0 bases and J by 7 bases, with 9 bases between them. The authors' processing: Researchers report that nucleated cell counts were estimated from reference gene primer amplification. Method: immunoSEQ multiplex PCR; TCRdb's copy keeps in-frame clones and lacks some. V, J and clone size derive from that table, while D and trimming were established from the DNA sequence. Here the sample spans about 110,000 clones, about 90% being singletons. The rearrangement links TRBV6-5 to TRBJ1-1; the D is unclear. Sequencing was done on a sample of peripheral blood. This TCR came from a woman aged 50 to 60 with active or convalescent COVID-19. CDR3 in DNA: TGTGCCAGCAGTTACTCAACAGCCGATGAAGCTTTCTTT. Encoded protein: CASSYSTADEAFF.